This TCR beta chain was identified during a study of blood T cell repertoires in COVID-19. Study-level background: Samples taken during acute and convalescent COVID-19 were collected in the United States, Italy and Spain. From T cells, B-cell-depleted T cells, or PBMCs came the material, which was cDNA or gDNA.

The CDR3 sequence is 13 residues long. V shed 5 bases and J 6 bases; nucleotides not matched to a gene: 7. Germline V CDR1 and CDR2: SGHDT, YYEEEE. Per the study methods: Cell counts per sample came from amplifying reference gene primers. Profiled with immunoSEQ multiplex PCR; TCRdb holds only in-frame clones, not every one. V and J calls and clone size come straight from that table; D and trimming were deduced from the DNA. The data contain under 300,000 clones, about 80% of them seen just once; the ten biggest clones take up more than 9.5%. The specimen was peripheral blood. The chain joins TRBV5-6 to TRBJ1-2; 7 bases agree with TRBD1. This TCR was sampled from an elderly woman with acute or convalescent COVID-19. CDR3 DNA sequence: TGTGCCAGCAGTCCGGACAGGTACCATGGCTACACCTTC. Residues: CASSPDRYHGYTF.